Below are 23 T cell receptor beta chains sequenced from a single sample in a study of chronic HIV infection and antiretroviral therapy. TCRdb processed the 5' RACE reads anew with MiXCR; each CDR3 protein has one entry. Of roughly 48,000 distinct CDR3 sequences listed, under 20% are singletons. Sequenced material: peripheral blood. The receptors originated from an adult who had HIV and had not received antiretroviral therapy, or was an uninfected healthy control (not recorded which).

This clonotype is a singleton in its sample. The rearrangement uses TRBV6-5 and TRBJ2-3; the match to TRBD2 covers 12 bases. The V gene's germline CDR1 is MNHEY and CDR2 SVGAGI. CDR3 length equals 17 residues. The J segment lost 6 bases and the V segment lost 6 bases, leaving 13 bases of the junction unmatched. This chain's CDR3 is CASSSRRLAGDLDTQYF. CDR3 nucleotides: TGTGCCAGCAGCTCCCGGAGACTAGCGGGAGACTTGGATACGCAGTATTTT.

As DNA, the CDR3 is TGTGCCAGCAGCGGGGGACCGAAAAGGGACACCGGGGAGCTGTTTTTT. Amino acid sequence: CASSGGPKRDTGELFF. The V gene is TRBV5-4, the J gene TRBJ2-2, with D perhaps being TRBD1 or TRBD2 (5 bases each). Deletions cut 4 bases from V and 3 bases from J, with 16 bases between. The CDR3 is 16 amino acids. Germline V gene sequence: CDR1 SGHNT, CDR2 YYREEE (reference sequence).

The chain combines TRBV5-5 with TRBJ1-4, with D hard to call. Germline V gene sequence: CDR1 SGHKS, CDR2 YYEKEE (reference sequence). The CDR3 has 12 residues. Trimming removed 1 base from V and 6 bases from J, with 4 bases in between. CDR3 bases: TGTGCCAGCAGCTTGCGGTATGAAAAACTGTTTTTT. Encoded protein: CASSLRYEKLFF. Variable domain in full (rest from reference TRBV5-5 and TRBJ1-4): DAGVTQSPTHLIKTRGQQVTLRCSPISGHKSVSWYQQVLGQGPQFIFQYYEKEERGRGNFPDRFSARQFPNYSSELNVNALLLGDSALYLCASSLRYEKLFFGSGTQLSVL.

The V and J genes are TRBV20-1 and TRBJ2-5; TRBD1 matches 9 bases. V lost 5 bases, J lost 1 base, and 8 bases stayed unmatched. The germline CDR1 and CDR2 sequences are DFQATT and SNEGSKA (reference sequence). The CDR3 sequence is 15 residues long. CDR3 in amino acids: CSAPPGTGTQETQYF. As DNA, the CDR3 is TGCAGTGCTCCCCCCGGGACAGGGACCCAAGAGACCCAGTACTTC.

The CDR3 sequence is CASSNPTDTQYF. CDR3 nucleotide sequence: TGTGCCAGCAGTAACCCCACAGATACGCAGTATTTT. This chain joins TRBV6-5 and TRBJ2-3; D gene ambiguous. The germline gives CDR1 MNHEY, CDR2 SVGAGI. V dropped 5 bases and J dropped 2 bases, with 5 bases sitting between them. This CDR3 contains 12 residues.

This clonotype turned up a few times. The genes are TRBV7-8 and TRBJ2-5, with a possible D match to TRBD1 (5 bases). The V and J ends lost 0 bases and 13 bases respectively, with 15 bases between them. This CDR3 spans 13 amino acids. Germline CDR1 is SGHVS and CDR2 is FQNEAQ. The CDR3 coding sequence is TGTGCCAGCAGCTTAGCCAGGGTTGAGTTTCCGTACTTC. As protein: CASSLARVEFPYF.

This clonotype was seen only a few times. The CDR3 DNA follows: TGTGCCAGCAGCTTTGGAGGGGGAGGCTACACCTTC. Its protein is CASSFGGGGYTF. The chain joins TRBV5-6 to TRBJ1-2; weak D call: TRBD1 (6 bases). CDR1 SGHDT and CDR2 YYEEEE come from the germline V gene. CDR3 length: 12 amino acids. Trimming left V 2 bases short and J 8 bases short, with 10 bases between.

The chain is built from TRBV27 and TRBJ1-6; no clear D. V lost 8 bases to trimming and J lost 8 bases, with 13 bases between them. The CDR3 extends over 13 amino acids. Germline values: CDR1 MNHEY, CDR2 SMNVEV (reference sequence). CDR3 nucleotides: TGTGCCAGCGGAGAGGCGTGGGATTCACCCCTCCACTTT. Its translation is CASGEAWDSPLHF.

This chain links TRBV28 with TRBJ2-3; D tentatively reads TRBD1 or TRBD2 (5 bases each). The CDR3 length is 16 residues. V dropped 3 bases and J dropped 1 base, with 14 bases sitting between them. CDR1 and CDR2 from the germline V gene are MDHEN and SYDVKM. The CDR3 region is CASSFLGEGGTDTQYF. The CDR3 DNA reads TGTGCCAGCAGTTTTTTGGGGGAAGGTGGCACAGATACGCAGTATTTT.

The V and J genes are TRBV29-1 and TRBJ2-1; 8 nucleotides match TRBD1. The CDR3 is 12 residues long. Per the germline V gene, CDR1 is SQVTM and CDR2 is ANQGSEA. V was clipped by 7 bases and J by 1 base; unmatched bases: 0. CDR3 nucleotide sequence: TGCAGCGGGGACAGGTCCTACAATGAGCAGTTCTTC. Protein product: CSGDRSYNEQFF.

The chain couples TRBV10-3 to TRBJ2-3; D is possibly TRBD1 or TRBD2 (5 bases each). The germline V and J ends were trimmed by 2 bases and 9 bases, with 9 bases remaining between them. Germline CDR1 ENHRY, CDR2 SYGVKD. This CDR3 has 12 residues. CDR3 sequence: CAISEGGPTQYF. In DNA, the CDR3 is TGTGCCATCAGTGAGGGGGGACCAACGCAGTATTTT.

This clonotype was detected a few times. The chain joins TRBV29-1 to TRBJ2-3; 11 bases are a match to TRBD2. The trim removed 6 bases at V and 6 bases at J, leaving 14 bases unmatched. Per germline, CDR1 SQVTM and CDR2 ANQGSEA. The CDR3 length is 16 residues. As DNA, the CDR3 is TGCAGCGTCCACAAGAGATTAACTAGCGGGAGTGATACGCAGTATTTT. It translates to CSVHKRLTSGSDTQYF.

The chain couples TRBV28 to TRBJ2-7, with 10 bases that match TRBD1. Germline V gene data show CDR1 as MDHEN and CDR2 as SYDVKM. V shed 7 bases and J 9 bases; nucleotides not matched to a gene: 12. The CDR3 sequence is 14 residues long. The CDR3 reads CASTTGTGAQRQYF. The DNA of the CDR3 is TGTGCCAGCACTACCGGGACAGGGGCCCAACGGCAGTACTTC. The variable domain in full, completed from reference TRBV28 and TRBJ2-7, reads DVKVTQSSRYLVKRTGEKVFLECVQDMDHENMFWYRQDPGLGLRLIYFSYDVKMKEKGDIPEGYSVSREKKERFSLILESASTNQTSMYLCASTTGTGAQRQYFGPGTRLTVT.

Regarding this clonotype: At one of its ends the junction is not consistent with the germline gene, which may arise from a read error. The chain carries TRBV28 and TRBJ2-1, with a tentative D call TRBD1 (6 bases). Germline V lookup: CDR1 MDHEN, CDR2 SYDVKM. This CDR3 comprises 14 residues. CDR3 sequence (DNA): TGTGCCAGCACCACCGGGACATCTGACAATGAGAAGTTCTTC. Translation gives CASTTGTSDNEKFF.

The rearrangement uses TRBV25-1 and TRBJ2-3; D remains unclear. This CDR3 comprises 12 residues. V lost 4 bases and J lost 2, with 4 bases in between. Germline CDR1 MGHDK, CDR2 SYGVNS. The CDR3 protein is CASSGFTDTQYF. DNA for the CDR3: TGTGCCAGCAGTGGATTCACAGATACGCAGTATTTT. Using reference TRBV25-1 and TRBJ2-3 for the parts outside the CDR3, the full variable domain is EADIYQTPRYLVIGTGKKITLECSQTMGHDKMYWYQQDPGMELHLIHYSYGVNSTEKGDLSSESTVSRIRTEHFPLTLESARPSHTSQYLCASSGFTDTQYFGPGTRLTVL.

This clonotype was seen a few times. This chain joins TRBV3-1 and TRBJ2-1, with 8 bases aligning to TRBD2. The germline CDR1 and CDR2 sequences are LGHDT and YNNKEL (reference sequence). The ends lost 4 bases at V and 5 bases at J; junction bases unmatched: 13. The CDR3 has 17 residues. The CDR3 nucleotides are TGTGCCAGCAGCCCAGCCCGAGGAACTAGCGGCGACAATGAGCAGTTCTTC. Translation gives CASSPARGTSGDNEQFF.

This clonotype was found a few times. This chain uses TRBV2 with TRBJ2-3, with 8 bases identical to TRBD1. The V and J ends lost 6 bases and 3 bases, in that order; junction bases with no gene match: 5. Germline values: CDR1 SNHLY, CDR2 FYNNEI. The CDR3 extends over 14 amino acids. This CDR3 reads CASRRTGRTDTQYF. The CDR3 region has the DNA TGTGCCAGCAGGAGGACAGGGAGAACAGATACGCAGTATTTT. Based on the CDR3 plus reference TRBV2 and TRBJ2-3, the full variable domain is EPEVTQTPSHQVTQMGQEVILRCVPISNHLYFYWYRQILGQKVEFLVSFYNNEISEKSEIFDDQFSVERPDGSNFTLKIRSTKLEDSAMYFCASRRTGRTDTQYFGPGTRLTVL.

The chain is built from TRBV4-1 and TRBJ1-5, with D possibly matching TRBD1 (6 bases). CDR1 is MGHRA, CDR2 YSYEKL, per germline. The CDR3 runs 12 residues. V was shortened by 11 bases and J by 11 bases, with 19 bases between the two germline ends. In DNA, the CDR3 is TGCGCCTGGGGGGGCAGGCTCGTGGCCCAGCATTTT. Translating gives CAWGGRLVAQHF.

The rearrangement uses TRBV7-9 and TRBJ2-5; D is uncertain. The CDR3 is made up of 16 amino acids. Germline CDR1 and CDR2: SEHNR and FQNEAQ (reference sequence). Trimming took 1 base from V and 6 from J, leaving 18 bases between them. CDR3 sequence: CASSLEVPGRKQTQYF. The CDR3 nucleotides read TGTGCCAGCAGCTTAGAAGTCCCGGGCCGCAAGCAGACCCAGTACTTC. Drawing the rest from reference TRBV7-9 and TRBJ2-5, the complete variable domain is DTGVSQNPRHKITKRGQNVTFRCDPISEHNRLYWYRQTLGQGPEFLTYFQNEAQLEKSRLLSDRFSAERPKGSFSTLEIQRTEQGDSAMYLCASSLEVPGRKQTQYFGPGTRLLVL.

CDR3 bases: TGCGCCAGCAGCTTGCGACAGCAGAACACTGAAGCTTTCTTT. Translation gives CASSLRQQNTEAFF. This chain links TRBV5-1 with TRBJ1-1, with a tentative D call TRBD1 (5 bases). Germline V gives CDR1 SGHRS, CDR2 YFSETQ. Trimming shortened V by 1 base and J by 1 base, and 8 bases separated the two germline ends. CDR3 length: 14 amino acids.

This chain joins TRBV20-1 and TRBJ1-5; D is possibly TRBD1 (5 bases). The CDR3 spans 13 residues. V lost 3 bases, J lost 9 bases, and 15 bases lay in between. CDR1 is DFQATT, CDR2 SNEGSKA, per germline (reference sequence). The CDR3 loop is CSASSAGSRPQHF. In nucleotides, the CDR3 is TGCAGTGCTAGTTCGGCAGGGTCAAGGCCCCAGCATTTT.

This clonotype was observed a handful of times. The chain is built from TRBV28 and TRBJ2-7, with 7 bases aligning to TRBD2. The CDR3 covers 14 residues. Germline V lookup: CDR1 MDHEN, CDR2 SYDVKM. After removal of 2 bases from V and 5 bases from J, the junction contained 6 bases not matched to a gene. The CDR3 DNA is TGTGCCAGCAGTTTAGGCGGGAGAAATCACGAGCAGTACTTC. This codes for CASSLGGRNHEQYF.

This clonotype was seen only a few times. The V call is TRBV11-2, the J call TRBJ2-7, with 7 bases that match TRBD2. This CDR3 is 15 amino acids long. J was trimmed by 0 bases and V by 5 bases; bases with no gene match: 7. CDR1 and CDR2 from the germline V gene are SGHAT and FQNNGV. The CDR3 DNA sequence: TGTGCCAGCAGCCCCAGCGGGACCCTCTCCTACGAGCAGTACTTC. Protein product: CASSPSGTLSYEQYF.